These 19 T cell receptor beta chains were all obtained from the same sample, sequenced in a study of cytomegalovirus exposure and HLA in healthy donors. The primer mix had 60 Vbeta and 13 Jbeta primers. Generated by immunoSEQ multiplex PCR, the TCRdb table keeps only in-frame clones and is missing some. The sample lists 130,000 to 150,000 clones, around 79% occurring once. The sequenced sample was PBMCs. Every receptor here comes from a man aged 40-55 years in good health and CMV-seropositive.

The V and J genes are TRBV7-2 and TRBJ2-1; 11 bases are a match to TRBD1. The CDR3 has 15 residues. V dropped 4 bases and J dropped 6; count of bases not matched to a gene: 5. The germline gives CDR1 SGHTA, CDR2 FQGNSA. The CDR3 sequence: CASSSDRGRLNEQFF. In nucleotides, the CDR3 is TGTGCCAGCAGCTCGGACAGGGGGCGTCTCAATGAGCAGTTCTTC. Full variable domain (rest looked up from reference TRBV7-2 and TRBJ2-1): GAGVSQSPSNKVTEKGKDVELRCDPISGHTALYWYRQSLGQGLEFLIYFQGNSAPDKSGLPSDRFSAERTGGSVSTLTIQRTQQEDSAVYLCASSSDRGRLNEQFFGPGTRLTVL.

The chain uses TRBV9 and TRBJ2-5; TRBD1 aligns across 8 bases. The CDR3 is 15 amino acids. Trimming removed 3 bases from V and 7 bases from J; junction bases left unmatched: 11. Germline CDR1 and CDR2: SGDLS and YYNGEE. CDR3 bases: TGTGCCAGCAGCGACCCGGGACAGGTTAGCGGGACCCAGTACTTC. Translation: CASSDPGQVSGTQYF.

The chain employs TRBV7-8 and TRBJ1-1; 9 bases are shared with TRBD1. The germline CDR1 and CDR2 sequences are SGHVS and FQNEAQ. The CDR3 has 14 residues. Germline trimming cut 4 bases from V and 1 base from J; bases unmatched to any gene: 1. CDR3 nucleotides: TGTGCCAGCAGCTCGGACAGGGGGAACACTGAAGCTTTCTTT. Protein product: CASSSDRGNTEAFF.

V and J are TRBV6-6 and TRBJ2-7, with 7 nucleotides matching TRBD2. Germline lookup yields CDR1 MNHNY and CDR2 SVGAGI (reference sequence). V lost 0 bases, J lost 5 bases, and 10 bases stayed unmatched. The CDR3 has 16 amino acids. The CDR3 DNA reads TGTGCCAGCAGTTACTCTGGGGGGGGACTTGGCGACGAGCAGTACTTC. Protein product: CASSYSGGGLGDEQYF.

The gene calls are TRBV27 and TRBJ2-2, with 7 bases lining up with TRBD2. CDR3 length: 15 residues. The V segment lost 9 bases and the J segment 5 bases; nucleotides outside the gene matches: 12. Germline loops: CDR1 MNHEY, CDR2 SMNVEV (reference sequence). CDR3 in DNA: TGTGCCAGTACCTCTAGCGGAGTGGGGACCGGGGAGCTGTTTTTT. Protein sequence: CASTSSGVGTGELFF.

The V call is TRBV28, the J call TRBJ1-2, with D unclear. The germline gives CDR1 MDHEN, CDR2 SYDVKM. This CDR3 has 11 residues. Trimming took 3 bases from V and 8 from J, leaving 7 bases between them. Here the CDR3 reads CASSFGRGYTF. The CDR3 nucleotides read TGTGCCAGCAGTTTCGGCAGGGGCTACACCTTC.

This clone was observed a few times. The chain has TRBV7-8 and TRBJ2-2, with TRBD2 matching over 9 bases. Germline trimming cut 2 bases from V and 6 bases from J; bases unmatched to any gene: 7. Germline V gene sequence: CDR1 SGHVS, CDR2 FQNEAQ. This CDR3 region has 16 residues. This CDR3 reads CASSLIGGRAAGELFF. The CDR3 bases are TGTGCCAGCAGCTTAATCGGCGGGAGGGCGGCCGGGGAGCTGTTTTTT. Full variable domain (missing parts from reference TRBV7-8 and TRBJ2-2): GAGVSQSPRYKVAKRGQDVALRCDPISGHVSLFWYQQALGQGPEFLTYFQNEAQLDKSGLPSDRFFAERPEGSVSTLKIQRTQQEDSAVYLCASSLIGGRAAGELFFGEGSRLTVL.

This clone occurred a few times. The chain carries TRBV7-2 and TRBJ2-5; no clear D gene. V was trimmed by 4 bases and J by 5 bases, leaving 8 bases between them. The CDR3 spans 12 residues. Germline lookup yields CDR1 SGHTA and CDR2 FQGNSA. The CDR3 spells CASSSLVETQYF. DNA of the CDR3: TGTGCCAGCAGCTCTCTTGTGGAGACCCAGTACTTC.

The chain employs TRBV5-1 and TRBJ2-2, with 7 positions matching TRBD1. With V trimmed by 0 bases and J by 5 bases, 4 bases remained unmatched. This CDR3 comprises 15 residues. The V gene's germline CDR1 is SGHRS and CDR2 YFSETQ. Here the CDR3 DNA reads TGCGCCAGCAGCTTGGGGCAGGGGGATACCGGGGAGCTGTTTTTT. The encoded protein is CASSLGQGDTGELFF.

The genes are TRBV5-1 and TRBJ2-7, with 10 bases fitting TRBD1. This CDR3 contains 15 residues. The germline V gene encodes CDR1 SGHRS and CDR2 YFSETQ. Losses at the gene ends were 0 bases for V and 6 bases for J; bases not matched to a gene: 6. In DNA, the CDR3 is TGCGCCAGCAGCTTGGAGGGGACAGGGGTTCGCGAGCAGTACTTC. Protein sequence: CASSLEGTGVREQYF.

The chain employs TRBV18 and TRBJ1-1; D not certain. This CDR3 is 14 amino acids long. Germline CDR1 is KGHSH and CDR2 is LQKENI. Trimming removed 4 bases from V and 0 bases from J, with 9 bases in between. The CDR3 coding sequence is TGTGCCAGCTCACGGGCAGCCCTGAACACTGAAGCTTTCTTT. Protein sequence: CASSRAALNTEAFF.

The chain links TRBV10-3 to TRBJ2-3, with D perhaps matching TRBD2 (5 bases). In germline, CDR1 is ENHRY, CDR2 SYGVKD. V was pared by 10 bases and J by 3 bases, with 17 bases between. The CDR3 loop spans 14 amino acids. This CDR3 reads CATRTPDSTDTQYF. In DNA, the CDR3 is TGTGCCACCCGGACTCCAGACTCAACAGATACGCAGTATTTT.

V and J are TRBV30 and TRBJ2-5, with 14 bases that match TRBD2. From germline, CDR1 is GTSNPN and CDR2 SVGIG (reference sequence). V lost 1 base to trimming and J lost 5 bases; unmatched junction nucleotides: 3. This CDR3 comprises 15 residues. The CDR3: CAWSGLAGGSETQYF. CDR3 sequence (DNA): TGTGCCTGGAGTGGACTAGCGGGAGGGTCGGAGACCCAGTACTTC. Full variable domain (rest looked up from reference TRBV30 and TRBJ2-5): SQTIHQWPATLVQPVGSPLSLECTVEGTSNPNLYWYRQAAGRGLQLLFYSVGIGQISSEVPQNLSASRPQDRQFILSSKKLLLSDSGFYLCAWSGLAGGSETQYFGPGTRLLVL.

The rearrangement joins TRBV7-8 to TRBJ1-1; TRBD1 agrees at 7 bases. J gave up 8 bases and V 5 bases, and 5 bases lay outside the gene matches. The CDR3 totals 12 residues. CDR1 and CDR2 from the germline V gene are SGHVS and FQNEAQ. The CDR3 sequence is CASSLGTVEAFF. CDR3 coding DNA: TGTGCCAGCAGCCTTGGGACAGTCGAAGCTTTCTTT. Complete variable domain (other parts from reference TRBV7-8 and TRBJ1-1): GAGVSQSPRYKVAKRGQDVALRCDPISGHVSLFWYQQALGQGPEFLTYFQNEAQLDKSGLPSDRFFAERPEGSVSTLKIQRTQQEDSAVYLCASSLGTVEAFFGQGTRLTVV.

The chain couples TRBV5-1 to TRBJ1-5; D may be TRBD1 (6 bases). Trimming took 5 bases from V and 4 from J, leaving 19 bases between them. Germline V gives CDR1 SGHRS, CDR2 YFSETQ. This CDR3 has 16 residues. For the CDR3, the DNA is TGCGCCAGCAGTCCCGGGGGGGGGCTGGGGAATCAGCCCCAGCATTTT. It encodes CASSPGGGLGNQPQHF. Full variable domain (outside the CDR3, taken from reference TRBV5-1 and TRBJ1-5): KAGVTQTPRYLIKTRGQQVTLSCSPISGHRSVSWYQQTPGQGLQFLFEYFSETQRNKGNFPGRFSGRQFSNSRSEMNVSTLELGDSALYLCASSPGGGLGNQPQHFGDGTRLSIL.

There are a few counts of this clone. J is TRBJ1-6 and V is TRBV27; tentative D call: TRBD1 (5 bases). Trimming took 6 bases from V and 10 from J, leaving 22 bases between them. This CDR3 has 16 amino acids. Germline CDR1 reads MNHEY; CDR2 reads SMNVEV (reference sequence). The CDR3 nucleotides are TGTGCCAGCAGCCTCTCCGGGGGAGGTCCAGGGTCACCCCTCCACTTT. The encoded protein is CASSLSGGGPGSPLHF.

V is TRBV2 and J is TRBJ2-1, with 9 bases fitting TRBD1. Per germline, CDR1 SNHLY and CDR2 FYNNEI. The CDR3 consists of 13 residues. With 7 bases clipped from V and 6 bases from J, the junction kept 4 bases outside the gene matches. The CDR3 coding sequence is TGTGCCAGCACGGGACAGGGTATCAATGAGCAGTTCTTC. Translated, it gives CASTGQGINEQFF.

This sequence joins TRBV7-8 and TRBJ1-1, with 11 bases fitting TRBD1. Germline values: CDR1 SGHVS, CDR2 FQNEAQ. After removal of 8 bases from V and 5 bases from J, the junction contained 4 bases not matched to a gene. The CDR3 consists of 13 residues. The CDR3 DNA reads TGTGCCAGCGGCGGGACAGGGGGAACTGAAGCTTTCTTT. It yields the protein CASGGTGGTEAFF.

The CDR3 DNA reads as TGCGCCAGCAGCCAGGGGACTAGCGACTACAATGAGCAGTTCTTC. Protein product: CASSQGTSDYNEQFF. The V and J genes are TRBV5-1 and TRBJ2-1, with 10 bases identical to TRBD2. The length of the CDR3 is 15 residues. Looked up from germline, CDR1 is SGHRS and CDR2 is YFSETQ. V shed 4 bases and J 3 bases; nucleotides not matched to a gene: 4.